This T cell receptor beta chain was documented in a study of blood T cell repertoires in COVID-19. Study background: Samples came from the United States, Italy and Spain, spanning acute and convalescent COVID-19.

This CDR3 contains 14 residues. Germline V gene lookup returns CDR1 SNHLY and CDR2 FYNNEI. J lost 8 bases, V lost 7 bases, and 10 bases had no gene match. The Seattle patients joined while their infection was active and were tracked longitudinally afterward. As processed by the authors: Amplification of reference gene primers provided the estimated nucleated cell counts. The repertoire was sequenced with immunoSEQ multiplex PCR; TCRdb's copy has only in-frame clones and lacks some. V, J and clone size were drawn from that table, and D and trimming were deduced from the DNA. The sample contains about 240,000 clones, 70% to 90% of which appear only once.

The sequence was collected from a woman aged 45-65 years with COVID-19, enrolled during active disease. Sequencing input: peripheral blood. The rearrangement joins TRBV2 to TRBJ1-4, with 7 bases matching TRBD1. CDR3: CASTLGGGREKLFF. The CDR3 nucleotides are TGTGCCAGCACGCTAGGAGGGGGCAGGGAAAAACTGTTTTTT.